This entry is about one TCR beta chain. No antigen is known for it. Base quality data are lacking; no much larger clone is found one base away. Participants in the prospective study were aged roughly 18 to 90 years, lived in under 30 United States geographic areas, and enrolled through a virtual design. In the prospective study, cohorts were assigned on the basis of participant-reported clinical history obtained from a screening survey and a study questionnaire. ImmuneRACE Cohort 3 recovered participants were defined by two consecutive negative NP/OP PCR tests, healthcare professional clearance, or symptom resolution. In the prospective study, whole blood, serum and a nasopharyngeal or oropharyngeal swab were collected from each participant by mobile phlebotomists. Over a roughly two-month period, participants in the prospective study had the option of providing additional blood draws and questionnaires. Blood samples from the prospective study were shipped frozen or at room temperature prior to DNA extraction.

Cut back by 6 bases and 3 bases, the V and J ends lie 11 bases apart. CDR1 is given as MNHEY and CDR2 as SVGEGT, both from the germline V gene. The CDR3 holds 13 amino acids from the cysteine to the phenylalanine. CDR3 DNA only is kept here, 39 bases in frame from base 1. This sample was taken from a study of blood T cell repertoires in COVID-19 (TCRdb year 2020). Broadly, across the study: Samples from collaborators originated in the United States, Italy and Spain and spanned both the acute and convalescent phases of COVID-19. The material from the prospective study consisted of cDNA or gDNA derived from T cells, B-cell-depleted T cells, or PBMCs. Subjects who had been exposed to COVID-19, were actively infected with it, or had recovered from it provided the deeply sampled blood TCRbeta repertoires that made up the dataset. A freely available public database, intended as a resource for researchers studying the immune response to SARS-CoV-2, is where the repertoires were released. Samples were obtained from the ongoing ImmuneRACE study (first 160 participants) and from approximately 1,200 subjects provided by 6 global collaborators. Nearly every sample came with metadata listing a de-identified subject ID, COVID-19 status, age in years and sex. Where HLA class I and class II types were available, the types were taken from metadata supplied by the sample provider, not from assay-based typing.

Findings and caveats that apply to the study as a whole: How much clinical and demographic metadata was included differed by source and by participant, and the metadata was provided uncurated.

The immunoSEQ Assay, a bias-controlled multiplex PCR, was used to amplify TCRbeta CDR3 regions from genomic DNA. As for how the authors treated the data: The number of nucleated cells in each sample was estimated from the amplification of reference gene primers within the assay. To quantify the absolute abundance of each unique TCRbeta CDR3 rearrangement, sequence reads were collapsed and filtered. For each sample, productive Simpson clonality was calculated as the square root of Simpson's diversity index across productive rearrangements. TCRdb's version of the immuneACCESS table is confined to in-frame rearrangements and falls short of the full clone set. An unresolved V gene accounts for under half of the shortfall where checked; the remainder is of unknown origin. D and trimming were read from the DNA, whereas the V and J calls and clone size are those reported in that table. Present in this sample are fewer than 400,000 clones, more than 85% of which were seen just once. The ten most abundant clones make up approximately 17% of the sample.

The V gene is TRBV6-2 or TRBV6-3 and the J gene is TRBJ1-1, with the D gene too uncertain to name. The specimen was PBMCs or T cells enriched from blood (not recorded which). This sequence originates from a woman in her twenties or thirties who had recovered from COVID-19. This receptor carries the CDR3 CASSRDSYTEAFF. The nucleotides read TGTGCCAGCAGCCGAGACTCTTACACTGAAGCTTTCTTT.